The clone carrying this T cell receptor beta chain was recorded only once. This entry is derived from a study of control samples from healthy donors and cancer patients. Using immunoSEQ multiplex PCR, the repertoire was profiled, and TCRdb retains in-frame clones only, with some absent. The data contain 150,000 or so clones, 93% of them singletons. This CDR3 contains 15 residues. The trim removed 3 bases at V and 6 bases at J, leaving 7 bases unmatched. From germline, CDR1 is SGDLS and CDR2 YYNGEE. The rearrangement uses TRBV9 and TRBJ2-3; 10 bases line up with TRBD2. The TCR originated in a man between 18 and 29 years old in good health. Sequencing was done on a sample of blood. CDR3 DNA sequence: TGTGCCAGCAGCGCCCTAGCGGGAGAGCTCGATACGCAGTATTTT. Protein product: CASSALAGELDTQYF.